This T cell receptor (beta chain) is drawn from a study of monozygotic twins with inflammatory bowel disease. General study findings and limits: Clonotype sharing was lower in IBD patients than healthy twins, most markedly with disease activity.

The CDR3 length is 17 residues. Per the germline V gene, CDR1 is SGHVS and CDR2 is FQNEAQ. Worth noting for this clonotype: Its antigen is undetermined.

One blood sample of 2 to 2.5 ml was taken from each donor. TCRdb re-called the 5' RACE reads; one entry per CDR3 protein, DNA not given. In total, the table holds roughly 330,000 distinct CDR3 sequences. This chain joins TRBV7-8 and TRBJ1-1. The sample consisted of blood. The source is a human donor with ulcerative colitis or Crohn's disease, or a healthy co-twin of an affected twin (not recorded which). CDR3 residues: CASSLVVVSIGNTEAFF.